This entry concerns a single T cell receptor (beta chain). Uncontrolled infection, other autoimmune disease, pregnancy and lactation each barred patients from inclusion. The data originate from a study of T cells in Graves' hyperthyroidism and ophthalmopathy. Amplification yielded TCR beta CDR3 regions, with RNA transcripts as the source. When the TCR CDR3 underwent first-round RT-PCR, the HTBI primer set was used. A single record per CDR3 protein comes from TCRdb applying MiXCR to the multiplex PCR reads. The top ten hold 31% of the sample, which has hundreds of thousands of distinct CDR3 sequences, just over 35% seen once. The germline V gene encodes CDR1 SEHNR and CDR2 FQNEAQ (reference sequence). V lost 6 bases and J 10 bases, leaving 12 bases between the germline ends. This CDR3 spans 12 amino acids.

The specimen sequenced was blood. V gene TRBV7-9 combines with J gene TRBJ1-4; no clear D gene. The source of this sequence is a woman aged 40-49 years with Graves' hyperthyroidism. CDR3 sequence (DNA): TGTGCCAGCAGTTACCGGATGTCAAAACTGTTTTTT. Translated: CASSYRMSKLFF.